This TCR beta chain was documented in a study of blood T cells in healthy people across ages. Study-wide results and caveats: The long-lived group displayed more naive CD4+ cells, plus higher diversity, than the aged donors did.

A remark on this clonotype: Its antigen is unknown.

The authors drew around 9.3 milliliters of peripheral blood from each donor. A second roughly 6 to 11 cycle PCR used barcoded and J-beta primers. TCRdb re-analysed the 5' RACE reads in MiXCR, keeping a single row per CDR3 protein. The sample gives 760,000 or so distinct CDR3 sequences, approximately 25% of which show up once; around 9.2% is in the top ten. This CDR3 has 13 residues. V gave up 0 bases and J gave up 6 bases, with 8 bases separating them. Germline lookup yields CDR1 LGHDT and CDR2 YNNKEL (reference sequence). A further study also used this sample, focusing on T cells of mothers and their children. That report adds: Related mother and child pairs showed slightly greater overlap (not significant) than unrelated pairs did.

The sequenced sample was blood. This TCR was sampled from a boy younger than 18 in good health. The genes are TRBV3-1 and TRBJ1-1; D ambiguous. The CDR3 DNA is TGTGCCAGCAGCCAAGATCCCCAGGCTGAAGCTTTCTTT. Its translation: CASSQDPQAEAFF.